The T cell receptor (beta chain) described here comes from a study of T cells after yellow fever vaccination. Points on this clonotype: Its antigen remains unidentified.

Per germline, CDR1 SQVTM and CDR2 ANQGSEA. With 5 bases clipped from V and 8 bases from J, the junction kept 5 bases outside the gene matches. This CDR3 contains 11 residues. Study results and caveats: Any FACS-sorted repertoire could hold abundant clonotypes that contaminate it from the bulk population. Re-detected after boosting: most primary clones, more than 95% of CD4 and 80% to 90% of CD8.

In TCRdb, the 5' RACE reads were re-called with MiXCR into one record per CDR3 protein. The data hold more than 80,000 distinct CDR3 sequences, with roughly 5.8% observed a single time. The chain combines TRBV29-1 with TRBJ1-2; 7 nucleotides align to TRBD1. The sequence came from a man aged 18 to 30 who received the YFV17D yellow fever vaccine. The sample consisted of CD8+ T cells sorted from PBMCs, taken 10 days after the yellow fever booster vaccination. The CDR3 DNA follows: TGCAGCGTTTCTGGGACAGCGGGCTACACCTTC. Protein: CSVSGTAGYTF.